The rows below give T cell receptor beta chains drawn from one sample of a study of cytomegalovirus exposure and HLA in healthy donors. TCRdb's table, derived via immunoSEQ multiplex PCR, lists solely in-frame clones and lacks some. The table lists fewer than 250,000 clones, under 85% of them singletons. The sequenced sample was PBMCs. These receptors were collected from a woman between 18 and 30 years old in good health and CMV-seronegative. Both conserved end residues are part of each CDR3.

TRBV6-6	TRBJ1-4	CASSLQGEKLFF
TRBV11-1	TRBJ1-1	CASSLAGQGNTEAFF
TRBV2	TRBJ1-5	CASTLWANNQPQHF
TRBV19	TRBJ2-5	CASRRQGIQETQYF
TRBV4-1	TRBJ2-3	CASSHVTSGGGDTQYF
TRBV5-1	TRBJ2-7	CASSHGTLTYEQYF
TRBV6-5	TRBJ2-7	CASSKLAGGSYEQYF
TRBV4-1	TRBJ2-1	CASSQEPWLAGGTNNEQFF
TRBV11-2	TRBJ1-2	CASSWGDAADYGYTF
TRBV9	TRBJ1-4	CASSPWTGREKLFF
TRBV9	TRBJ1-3	CASSAGQSGNTIYF
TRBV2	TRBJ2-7	CASGDSSSYEQYF
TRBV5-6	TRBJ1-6	CASSLVSGSFGSPLHF
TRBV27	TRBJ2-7	CASSVSTRTSGSYEQYF
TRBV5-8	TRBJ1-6	CASRDGQGEYSPLHF
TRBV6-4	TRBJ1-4	CASSGPRTGDESEKLFF
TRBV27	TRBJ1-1	CASSTLPGQIFMNTEAFF
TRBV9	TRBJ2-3	CASSVALREGSNTQYF
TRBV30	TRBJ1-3	CAWSVEGGLHRRF
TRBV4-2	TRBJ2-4	CASSQLHAGIAKNIQYF
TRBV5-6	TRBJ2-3	CASSSPYRREGADTQYF
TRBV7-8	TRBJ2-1	CASSLGAGVGNEQFF
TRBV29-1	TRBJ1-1	CSVDPGGGTEAFF
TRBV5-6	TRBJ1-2	CASSLGRGGNYGYTF
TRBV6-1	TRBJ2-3	CASSELAGELDTQYF
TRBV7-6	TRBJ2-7	CASSTKRDGLDEQYF
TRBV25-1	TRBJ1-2	CASSGGTSLYGYTF
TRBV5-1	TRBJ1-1	CASSLGYSGLTEAFF
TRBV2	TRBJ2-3	CASSESVLPTDTQYF
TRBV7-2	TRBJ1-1	CASSLKNPGQGEGNTEAFF
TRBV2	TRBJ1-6	CASSEATAVPLHF
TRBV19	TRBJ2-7	CASTRSGSSYEQYF
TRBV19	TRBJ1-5	CASRIMTGGSNQPQHF
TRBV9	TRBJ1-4	CASSVDPRDEKLFF
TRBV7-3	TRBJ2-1	CASSSSAGMAYNEQFF
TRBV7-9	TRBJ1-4	CSSSLGQGKLFF
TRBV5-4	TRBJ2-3	CASSPSWGRTDTQYF
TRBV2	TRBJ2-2	CASSRASDRADTGELFF
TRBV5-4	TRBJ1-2	CASSRGQGGTSGYTF
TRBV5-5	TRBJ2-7	CASSWEGSYEQYF
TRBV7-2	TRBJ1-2	CASSLQENYGYTF
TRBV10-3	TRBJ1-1	CAITKDRDTEAFF
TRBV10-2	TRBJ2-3	CASSVVGGLAGERATDTQYF
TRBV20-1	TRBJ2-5	CSAHRGETQYF
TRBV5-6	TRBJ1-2	CASSLQRSYGYTF
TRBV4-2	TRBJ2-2	CASSRRLAGGIGGELFF
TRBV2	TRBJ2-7	CASNRGRVYEQYF
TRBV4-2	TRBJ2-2	CASSRHQGGEANGELFF
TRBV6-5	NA	CASSYEASGANYEQYF
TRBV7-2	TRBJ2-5	CASSLRTGGRETQYF
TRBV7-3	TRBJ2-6	CASSPWAGAGANVLTF
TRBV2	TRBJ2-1	CASSEEVGLAGDNEQFF
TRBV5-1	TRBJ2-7	CASSLASGQAFPSYEQYF
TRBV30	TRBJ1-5	CAWSNTGGRQPQHF
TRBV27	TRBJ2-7	CASTTSGGSYEQYF